The TCR beta chain described here comes from a study of shared clonotypes between healthy human individuals. Turning to the study itself: Donors were two women and three men aged 18 to 49. The study, taken as a whole, reports: Read depth was anticipated to influence clonotype sharing among donors.

DNA input for the unsorted PBMC replicate PCRs was approximately 0.3 ug, 25,000 to 30,000 T cell genomes. The data were produced by immunoSEQ multiplex PCR, yet TCRdb's version contains in-frame clones alone and is incomplete. The table lists around 500,000 clones, approximately 80% of them singletons. Germline assignment: CDR1 MDHEN and CDR2 SYDVKM. V lost 6 bases, J lost 2 bases, and 13 bases lay in between. This CDR3 is built from 14 residues. This clone was seen a single time. Its cognate antigen is unknown. The sample was PBMCs. The chain employs TRBV28 and TRBJ2-5; a weak D match, TRBD2 (6 bases). The receptor was isolated from a woman in her thirties or forties in good health. Some clones in this sample may be carry-over from other donors' samples. This CDR3 reads CASSPGGIQETQYF. The CDR3 DNA reads as TGTGCCAGCAGCCCTGGGGGGATTCAAGAGACCCAGTACTTC.